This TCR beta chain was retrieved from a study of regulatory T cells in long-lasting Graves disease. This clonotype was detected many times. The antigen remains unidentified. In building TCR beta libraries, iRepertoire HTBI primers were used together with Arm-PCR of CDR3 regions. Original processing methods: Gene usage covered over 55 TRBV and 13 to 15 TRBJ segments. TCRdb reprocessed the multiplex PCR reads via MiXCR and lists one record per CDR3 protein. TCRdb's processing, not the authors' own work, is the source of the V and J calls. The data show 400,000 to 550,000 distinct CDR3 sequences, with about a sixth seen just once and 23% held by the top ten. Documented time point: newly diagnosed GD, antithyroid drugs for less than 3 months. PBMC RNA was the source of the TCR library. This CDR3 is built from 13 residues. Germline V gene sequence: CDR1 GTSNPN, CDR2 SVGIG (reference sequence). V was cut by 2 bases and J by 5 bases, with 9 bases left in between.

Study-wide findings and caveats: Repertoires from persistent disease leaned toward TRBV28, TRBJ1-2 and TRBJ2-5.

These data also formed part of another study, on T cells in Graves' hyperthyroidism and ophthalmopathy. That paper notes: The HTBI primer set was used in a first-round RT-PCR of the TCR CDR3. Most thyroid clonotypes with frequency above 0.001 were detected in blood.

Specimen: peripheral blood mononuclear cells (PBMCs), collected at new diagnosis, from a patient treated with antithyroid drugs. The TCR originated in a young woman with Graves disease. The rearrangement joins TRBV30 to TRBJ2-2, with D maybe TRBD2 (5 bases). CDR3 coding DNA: TGTGCCTGGAGTCTAGGACTTACCGGGGAGCTGTTTTTT. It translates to CAWSLGLTGELFF. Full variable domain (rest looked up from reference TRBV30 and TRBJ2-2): SQTIHQWPATLVQPVGSPLSLECTVEGTSNPNLYWYRQAAGRGLQLLFYSVGIGQISSEVPQNLSASRPQDRQFILSSKKLLLSDSGFYLCAWSLGLTGELFFGEGSRLTVL.